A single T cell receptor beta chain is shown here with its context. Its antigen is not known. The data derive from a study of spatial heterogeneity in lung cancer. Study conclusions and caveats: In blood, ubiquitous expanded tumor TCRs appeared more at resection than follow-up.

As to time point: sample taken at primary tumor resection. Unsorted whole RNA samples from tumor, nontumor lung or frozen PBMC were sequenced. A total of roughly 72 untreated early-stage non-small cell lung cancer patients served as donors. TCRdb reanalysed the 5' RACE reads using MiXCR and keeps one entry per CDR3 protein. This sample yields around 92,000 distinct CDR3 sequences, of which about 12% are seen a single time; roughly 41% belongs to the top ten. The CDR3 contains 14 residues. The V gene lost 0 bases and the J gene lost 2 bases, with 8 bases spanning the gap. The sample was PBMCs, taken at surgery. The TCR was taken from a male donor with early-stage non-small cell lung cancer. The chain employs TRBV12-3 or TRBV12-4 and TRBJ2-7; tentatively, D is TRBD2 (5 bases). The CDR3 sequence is CASSLASVPYEQYF. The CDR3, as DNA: TGTGCCAGCAGTTTAGCTAGCGTTCCCTACGAGCAGTACTTC.